What follows is one TCR beta chain and its context. This entry is derived from a study of blood T cell repertoires in COVID-19. Whole-study context: T cells, B-cell-depleted T cells, or PBMCs supplied cDNA or gDNA.

Measured with immunoSEQ multiplex PCR; TCRdb has only the in-frame clones, and not every one. This sample has 250,000 or so clones, with more than 75% found just once. Material: peripheral blood. This clonotype was obtained from a woman aged 35 to 49 who had recovered from COVID-19.

DNA of the CDR3: TGTGCCAGCATGCTCCTAGCGGGGGACAACGAGCAGTACTTC. It specifies CASMLLAGDNEQYF. The chain carries TRBV6-5 and TRBJ2-7; TRBD2 matches at 10 bases. The germline CDR1 and CDR2 sequences are MNHEY and SVGAGI. The CDR3 is 14 amino acids. The J segment lost 5 bases and the V segment lost 7 bases, leaving 8 bases of the junction unmatched.